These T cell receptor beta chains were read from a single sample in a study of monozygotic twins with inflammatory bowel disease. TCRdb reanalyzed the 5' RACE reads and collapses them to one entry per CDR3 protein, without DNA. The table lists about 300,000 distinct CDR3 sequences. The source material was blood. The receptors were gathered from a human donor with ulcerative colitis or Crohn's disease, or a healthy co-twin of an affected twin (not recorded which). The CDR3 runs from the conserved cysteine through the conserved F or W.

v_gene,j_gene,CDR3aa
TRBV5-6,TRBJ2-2,CASSSRGALVGELFF
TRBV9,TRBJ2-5,CASSVTTRRGETQYF
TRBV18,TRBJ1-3,CASSLSGTGLTTIYF
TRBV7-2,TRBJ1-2,CASSSGQGKGYTF
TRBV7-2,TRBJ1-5,CASSLGRQGGQPQHF
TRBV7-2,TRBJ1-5,CASSLAPGGLGNQPQHF
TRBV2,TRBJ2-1,CASSEVGRGYEQFF
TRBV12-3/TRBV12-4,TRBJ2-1,CASVTGEGVKQFF
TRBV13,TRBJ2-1,CASSIPSGSHNEQFF
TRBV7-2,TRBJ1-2,CASSLGQPMTNYGYTF
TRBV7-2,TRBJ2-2,CASRSRGQGTGELFF
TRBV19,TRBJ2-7,CASQFGVGYEQYF
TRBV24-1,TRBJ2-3,CATSLGGDTDTQYF
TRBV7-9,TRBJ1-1,CASRPETWNTEAFF
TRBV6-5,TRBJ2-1,CASSYQVSYNEQFF
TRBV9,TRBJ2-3,CASSVDGLAGGPDTQYF
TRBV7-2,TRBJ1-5,CASSQRRTGGGQPQHF
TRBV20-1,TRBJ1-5,CSASNSPEQMEPQHF
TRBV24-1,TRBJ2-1,CATSDSKTVNNEQFF
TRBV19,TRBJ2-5,CASSIGGTGEETQYF
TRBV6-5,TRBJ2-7,CASSYSIWLIDTSVQYF
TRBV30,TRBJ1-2,CAWSGGFGYTF
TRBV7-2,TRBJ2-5,CASSRYLGSQYF
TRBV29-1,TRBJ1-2,CSVEARGRNYGYTF
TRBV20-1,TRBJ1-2,CSASEETYGYTF
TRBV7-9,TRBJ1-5,CASAGAQGNQPQHF